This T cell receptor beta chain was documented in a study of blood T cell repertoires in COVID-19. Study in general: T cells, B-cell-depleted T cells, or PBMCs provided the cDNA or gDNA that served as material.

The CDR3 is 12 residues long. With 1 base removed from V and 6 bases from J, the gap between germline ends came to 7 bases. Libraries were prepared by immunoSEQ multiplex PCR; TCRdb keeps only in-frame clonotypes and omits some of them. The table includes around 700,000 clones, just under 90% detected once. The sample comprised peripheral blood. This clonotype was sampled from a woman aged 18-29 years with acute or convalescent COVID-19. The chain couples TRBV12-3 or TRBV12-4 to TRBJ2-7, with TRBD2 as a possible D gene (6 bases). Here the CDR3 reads CASSLGGVEQYF. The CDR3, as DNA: TGTGCCAGCAGTTTAGGGGGGGTCGAGCAGTACTTC.